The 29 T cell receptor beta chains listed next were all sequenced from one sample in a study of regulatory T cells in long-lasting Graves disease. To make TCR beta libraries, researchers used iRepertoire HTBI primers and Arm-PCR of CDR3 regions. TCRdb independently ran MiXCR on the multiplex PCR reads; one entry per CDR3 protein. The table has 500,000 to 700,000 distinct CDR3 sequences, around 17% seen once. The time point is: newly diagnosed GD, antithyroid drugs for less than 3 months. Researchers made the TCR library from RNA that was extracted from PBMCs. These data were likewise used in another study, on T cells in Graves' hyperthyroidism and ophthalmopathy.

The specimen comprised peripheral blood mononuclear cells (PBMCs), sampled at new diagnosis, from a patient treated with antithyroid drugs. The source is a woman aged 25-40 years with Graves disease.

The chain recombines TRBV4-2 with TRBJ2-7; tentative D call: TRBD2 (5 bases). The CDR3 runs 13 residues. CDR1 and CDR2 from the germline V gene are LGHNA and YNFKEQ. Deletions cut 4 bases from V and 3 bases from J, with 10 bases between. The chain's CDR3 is CASSRNGDYEQYF. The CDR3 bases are TGTGCCAGCAGCCGCAACGGGGACTACGAGCAGTACTTC.

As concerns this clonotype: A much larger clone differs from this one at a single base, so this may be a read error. In DNA form, the CDR3 reads TGTGTCAGCTCACGCCTTATTGGGGGCGCGGACACTGAAGCTTTCTTT. Its protein is CVSSRLIGGADTEAFF. This sequence joins TRBV18 and TRBJ1-1, with a weak D call TRBD1 (6 bases). The CDR3 length is 16 residues. Germline V gene lookup returns CDR1 KGHSH and CDR2 LQKENI.

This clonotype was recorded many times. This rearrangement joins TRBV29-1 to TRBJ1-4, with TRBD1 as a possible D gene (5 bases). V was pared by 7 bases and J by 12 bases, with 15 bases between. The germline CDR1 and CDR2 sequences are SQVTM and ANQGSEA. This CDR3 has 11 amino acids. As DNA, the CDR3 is TGCAGCGGGGGCGGACCTGGCGAACTGTTTTTT. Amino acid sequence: CSGGGPGELFF.

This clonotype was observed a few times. Here the CDR3 reads CASSLDVSFNYGYTF. The CDR3, as DNA: TGTGCCAGCAGCTTAGATGTGAGTTTTAACTATGGCTACACCTTC. The rearrangement uses TRBV7-9 and TRBJ1-2; D is uncertain. The CDR3 is 15 residues long. V was pared by 1 base and J by 1 base, with 10 bases between. CDR1 and CDR2 (germline): SEHNR, FQNEAQ (reference sequence).

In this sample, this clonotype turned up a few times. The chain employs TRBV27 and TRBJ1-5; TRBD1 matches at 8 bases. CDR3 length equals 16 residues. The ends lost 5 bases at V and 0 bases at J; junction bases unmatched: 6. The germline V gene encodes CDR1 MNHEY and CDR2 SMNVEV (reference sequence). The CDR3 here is CASSPTDRGSNQPQHF. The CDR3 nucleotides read TGTGCCAGCAGTCCGACCGACAGGGGTAGCAATCAGCCCCAGCATTTT.

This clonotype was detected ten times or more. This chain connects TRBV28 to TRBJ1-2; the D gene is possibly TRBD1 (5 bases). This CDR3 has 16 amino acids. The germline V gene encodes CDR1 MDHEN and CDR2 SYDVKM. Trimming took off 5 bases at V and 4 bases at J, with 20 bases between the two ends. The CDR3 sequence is CASSASLAGTPYGYTF. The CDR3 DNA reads TGTGCCAGCAGTGCTAGCCTTGCCGGGACCCCCTATGGCTACACCTTC.

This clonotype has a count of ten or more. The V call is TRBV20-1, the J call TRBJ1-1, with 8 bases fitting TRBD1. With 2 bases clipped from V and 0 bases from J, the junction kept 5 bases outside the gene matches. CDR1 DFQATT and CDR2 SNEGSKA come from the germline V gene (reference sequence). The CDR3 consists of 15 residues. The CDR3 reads CSARRGQVLNTEAFF. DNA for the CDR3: TGCAGTGCTAGAAGGGGACAGGTTCTGAACACTGAAGCTTTCTTT.

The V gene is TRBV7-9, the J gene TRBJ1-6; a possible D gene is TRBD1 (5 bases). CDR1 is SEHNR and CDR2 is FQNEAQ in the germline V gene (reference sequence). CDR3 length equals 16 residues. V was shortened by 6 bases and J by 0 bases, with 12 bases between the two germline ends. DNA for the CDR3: TGTGCCAGCAGTAGCCAGGGACCCTCCTATAATTCACCCCTCCACTTT. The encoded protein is CASSSQGPSYNSPLHF.

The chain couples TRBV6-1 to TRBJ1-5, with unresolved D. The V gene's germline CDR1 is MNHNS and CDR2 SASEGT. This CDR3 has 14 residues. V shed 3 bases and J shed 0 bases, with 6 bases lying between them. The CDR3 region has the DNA TGTGCCAGCAGTGAGACTAATAGCAATCAGCCCCAGCATTTT. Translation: CASSETNSNQPQHF.

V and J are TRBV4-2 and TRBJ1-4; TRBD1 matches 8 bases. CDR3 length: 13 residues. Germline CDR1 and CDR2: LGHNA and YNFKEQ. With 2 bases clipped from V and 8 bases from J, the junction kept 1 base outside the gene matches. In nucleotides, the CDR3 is TGTGCCAGCAGCCAAAGACAGGGGGAAAAACTGTTTTTT. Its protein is CASSQRQGEKLFF.

The CDR3 protein is CASSALTGGTEAFF. The CDR3 DNA reads TGTGCCAGCAGCGCCTTGACAGGGGGTACTGAAGCTTTCTTT. The chain joins TRBV5-4 to TRBJ1-1; 9 bases agree with TRBD1. V shed 4 bases and J 5 bases; nucleotides not matched to a gene: 6. Germline lookup yields CDR1 SGHNT and CDR2 YYREEE (reference sequence). The CDR3 runs 14 residues. Full variable domain (rest looked up from reference TRBV5-4 and TRBJ1-1): ETGVTQSPTHLIKTRGQQVTLRCSSQSGHNTVSWYQQALGQGPQFIFQYYREEENGRGNFPPRFSGLQFPNYSSELNVNALELDDSALYLCASSALTGGTEAFFGQGTRLTVV.

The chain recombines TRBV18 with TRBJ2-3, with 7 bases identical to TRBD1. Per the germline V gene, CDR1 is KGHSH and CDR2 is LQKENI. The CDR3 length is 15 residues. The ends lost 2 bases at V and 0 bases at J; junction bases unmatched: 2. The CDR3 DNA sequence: TGTGCCAGCTCACCAGGGACAGATAGCACAGATACGCAGTATTTT. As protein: CASSPGTDSTDTQYF.

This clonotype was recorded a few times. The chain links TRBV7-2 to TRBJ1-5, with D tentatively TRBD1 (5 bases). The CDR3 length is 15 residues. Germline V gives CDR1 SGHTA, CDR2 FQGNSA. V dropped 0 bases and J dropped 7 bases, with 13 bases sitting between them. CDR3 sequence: CASSLAARAGQPQHF. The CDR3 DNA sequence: TGTGCCAGCAGCTTAGCGGCCAGGGCGGGACAGCCCCAGCATTTT.

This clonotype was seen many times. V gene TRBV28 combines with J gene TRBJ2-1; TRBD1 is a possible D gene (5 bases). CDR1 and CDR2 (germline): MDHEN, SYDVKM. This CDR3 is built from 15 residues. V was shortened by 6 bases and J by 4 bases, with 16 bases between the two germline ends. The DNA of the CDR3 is TGTGCCAGCAGGAGGACACCTCCTCCGTACAATGAGCAGTTCTTC. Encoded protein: CASRRTPPPYNEQFF.

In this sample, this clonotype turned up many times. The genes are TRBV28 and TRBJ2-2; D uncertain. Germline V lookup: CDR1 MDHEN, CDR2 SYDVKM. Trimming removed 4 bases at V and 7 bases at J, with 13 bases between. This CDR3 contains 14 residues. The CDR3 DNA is TGTGCCAGCAGTTCAAGTGGGCCGGTCGGGGAGCTGTTTTTT. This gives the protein CASSSSGPVGELFF.

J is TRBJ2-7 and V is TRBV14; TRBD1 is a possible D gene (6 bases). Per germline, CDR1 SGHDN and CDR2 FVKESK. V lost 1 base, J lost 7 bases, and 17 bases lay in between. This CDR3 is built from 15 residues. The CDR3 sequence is CASSQGRTVLREQYF. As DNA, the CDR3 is TGTGCCAGCAGCCAAGGCAGGACAGTATTACGAGAGCAGTACTTC.

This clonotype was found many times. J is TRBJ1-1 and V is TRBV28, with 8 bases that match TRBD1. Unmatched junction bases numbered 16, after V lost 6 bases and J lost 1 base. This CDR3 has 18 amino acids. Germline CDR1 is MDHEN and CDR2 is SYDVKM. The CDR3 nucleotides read TGTGCCAGCAGACCAATAAAAGGGGACAGGCATACGAACACTGAAGCTTTCTTT. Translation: CASRPIKGDRHTNTEAFF.

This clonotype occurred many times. The CDR3 DNA reads TGTGCCAGCAGTCCACGTAGAACCAACGGGGAGCTGTTTTTT. Its protein is CASSPRRTNGELFF. The gene calls are TRBV6-1 and TRBJ2-2; D ambiguous. CDR3 length: 14 amino acids. The germline CDR1 and CDR2 sequences are MNHNS and SASEGT. V lost 5 bases and J lost 7, with 14 bases in between.

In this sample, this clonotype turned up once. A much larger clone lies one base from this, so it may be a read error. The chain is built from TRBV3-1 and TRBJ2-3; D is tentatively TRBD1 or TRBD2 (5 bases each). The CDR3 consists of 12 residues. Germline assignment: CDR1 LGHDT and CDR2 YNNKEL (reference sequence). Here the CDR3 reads CASNQQGDAQYF. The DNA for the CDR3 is TGTGCCAGCAACCAACAAGGGGACGCGCAGTATTTT.

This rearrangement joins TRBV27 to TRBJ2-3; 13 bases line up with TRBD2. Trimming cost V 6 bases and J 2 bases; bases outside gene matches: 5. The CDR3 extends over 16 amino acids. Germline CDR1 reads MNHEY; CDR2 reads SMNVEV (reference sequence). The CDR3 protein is CASRATSGRATDTQYF. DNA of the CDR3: TGTGCCAGCAGGGCTACTAGCGGGAGGGCCACAGATACGCAGTATTTT.

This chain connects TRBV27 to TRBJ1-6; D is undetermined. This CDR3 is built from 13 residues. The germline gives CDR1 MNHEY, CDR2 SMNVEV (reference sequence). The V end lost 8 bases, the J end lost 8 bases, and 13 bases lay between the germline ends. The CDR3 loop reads CASRVADDSPLHF. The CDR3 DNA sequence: TGTGCCAGCCGGGTTGCCGACGATTCACCCCTCCACTTT.

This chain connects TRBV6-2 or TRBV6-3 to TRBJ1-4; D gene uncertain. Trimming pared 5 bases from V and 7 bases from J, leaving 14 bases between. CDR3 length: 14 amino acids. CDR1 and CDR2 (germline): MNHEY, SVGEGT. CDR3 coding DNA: TGTGCCAGCAGTCTCCGCTTGAAGGGTGAAAAACTGTTTTTT. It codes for CASSLRLKGEKLFF.

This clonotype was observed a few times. The CDR3: CASSGSGSYEQYF. CDR3 bases: TGTGCCAGCAGCGGGAGCGGGAGTTACGAGCAGTACTTC. The rearrangement joins TRBV3-1 to TRBJ2-7, with 8 bases matching TRBD2. The CDR3 spans 13 residues. V lost 5 bases and J lost 4; bases outside the gene matches: 4. CDR1 and CDR2 from the germline V gene are LGHDT and YNNKEL (reference sequence).

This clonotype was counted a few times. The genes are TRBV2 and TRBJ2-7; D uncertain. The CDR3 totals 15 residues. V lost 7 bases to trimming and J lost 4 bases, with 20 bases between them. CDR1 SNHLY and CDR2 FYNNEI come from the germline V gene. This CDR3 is CASKSLVVGLYEQYF. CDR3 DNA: TGTGCCAGCAAATCCCTTGTAGTTGGTTTGTACGAGCAGTACTTC.

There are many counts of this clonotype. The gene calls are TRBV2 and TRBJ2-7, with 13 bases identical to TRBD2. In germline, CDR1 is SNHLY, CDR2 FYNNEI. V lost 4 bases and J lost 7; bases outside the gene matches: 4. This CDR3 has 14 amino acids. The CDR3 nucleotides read TGTGCCAGCAGTGGGACTAGCGGGAGCGAAGAGCAGTACTTC. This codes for CASSGTSGSEEQYF.

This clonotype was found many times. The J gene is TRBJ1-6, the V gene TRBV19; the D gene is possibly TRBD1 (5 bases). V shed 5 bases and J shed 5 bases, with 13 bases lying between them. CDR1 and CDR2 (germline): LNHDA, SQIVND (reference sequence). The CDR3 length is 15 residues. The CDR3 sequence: CASSSGLGNNSPLHF. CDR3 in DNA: TGTGCCAGTAGTTCGGGACTCGGCAATAATTCACCCCTCCACTTT. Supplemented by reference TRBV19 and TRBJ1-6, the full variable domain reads DGGITQSPKYLFRKEGQNVTLSCEQNLNHDAMYWYRQDPGQGLRLIYYSQIVNDFQKGDIAEGYSVSREKKESFPLTVTSAQKNPTAFYLCASSSGLGNNSPLHFGNGTRLTVT.

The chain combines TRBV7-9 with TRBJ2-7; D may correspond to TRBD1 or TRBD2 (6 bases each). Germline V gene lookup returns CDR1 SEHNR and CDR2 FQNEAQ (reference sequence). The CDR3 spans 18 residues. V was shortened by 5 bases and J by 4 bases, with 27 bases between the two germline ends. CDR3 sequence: CASSTGGPIEFIFYEQYF. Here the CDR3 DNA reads TGTGCCAGCAGCACCGGGGGCCCCATTGAGTTCATCTTTTACGAGCAGTACTTC.

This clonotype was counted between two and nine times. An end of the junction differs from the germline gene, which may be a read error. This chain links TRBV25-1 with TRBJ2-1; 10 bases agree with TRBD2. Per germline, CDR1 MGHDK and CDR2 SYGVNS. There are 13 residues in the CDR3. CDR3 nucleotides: TGTGCCAGCATCCCCGGGACTAGCGACTCCTACATCTTC. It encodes CASIPGTSDSYIF.

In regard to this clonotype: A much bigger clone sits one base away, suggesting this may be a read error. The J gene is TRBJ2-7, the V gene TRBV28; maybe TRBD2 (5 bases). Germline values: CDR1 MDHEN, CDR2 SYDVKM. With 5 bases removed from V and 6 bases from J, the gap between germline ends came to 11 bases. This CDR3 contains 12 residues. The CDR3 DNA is TGTGCCAGCAGTGATGGGCTAGCCGAGCAGTACTTC. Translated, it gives CASSDGLAEQYF.